This T cell receptor beta chain was recorded in a study of blood T cell repertoires in COVID-19 (dated by TCRdb to 2018 to 2021). Study-level background: Collaborator samples came from the United States, Italy and Spain and covered acute and convalescent phases of COVID-19. The prospective study material was composed of cDNA or gDNA derived from T cells, B-cell-depleted T cells, or PBMCs. The repertoires were made available in a free public database intended to serve as a resource for research on the immune response to SARS-CoV-2. Subjects who had been exposed to COVID-19, were actively infected with it, or had recovered from it provided the deeply sampled blood TCRbeta repertoires that made up the dataset. Samples were obtained from the ongoing ImmuneRACE study (first 160 participants) and from 1,254 subjects provided by 6 global collaborators. A de-identified subject ID, COVID-19 status, age in years and sex were almost always included in the sample metadata. HLA class I and class II types, where available, came from metadata supplied by the sample provider rather than from assay-based typing.

The investigation overall reported the following: Clinical and demographic metadata were provided uncurated, with the amount varying by source and participant.

For this clone: Its antigen remains undetermined. No base-level quality is on record; no much larger clone is a single base apart.

The immunoSEQ Assay, a bias-controlled multiplex PCR, was used to amplify TCRbeta CDR3 regions from genomic DNA. Under the source paper's analysis protocol: Nucleated cell counts per sample were estimated from amplification of reference gene primers within the assay. To quantify the absolute abundance of each unique TCRbeta CDR3 rearrangement, sequence reads were collapsed and filtered. For each sample, productive Simpson clonality was calculated as the square root of Simpson's diversity index over productive rearrangements. Held by TCRdb, this immuneACCESS table contains in-frame sequences only and omits some clones. Under half of the omission traces to an unresolved V gene where checked; the cause of the rest is unknown. V, J and clone size were drawn from that table, and D and trimming were deduced from the DNA. The sample has some 110,000 clones on record, around 83% of them singletons. Jointly, the top ten make up 15% of the sample.

Collaborating institutions collected whole blood in K2EDTA tubes following their own protocols. For TCRbeta analysis, collaborators shipped samples as frozen whole blood, isolated PBMCs, or DNA extracted from either of those sample types. The source of this sequence is a woman older than 75 with acute or convalescent COVID-19. Sequencing was carried out using peripheral blood.

The sequence in DNA is TGTGCCAGCATGGAGTACGAGCAGTACGTC. Its translation reads: CASMEYEQYV. The chain uses TRBV9 and TRBJ2-7; the D gene remains uncertain. The germline V gene specifies SGDLS as CDR1 and YYNGEE as CDR2. The CDR3, cysteine through valine, is 10 amino acids long. CDR3 DNA only is kept here, 30 bases in frame from base 1. At the junction V is shortened by 6 bases and J by 4 bases, with 5 bases in between.